This TCR beta chain is drawn from a study of cytomegalovirus exposure and HLA in healthy donors. Overall study context: Of several hundred genotyped donors, approximately 80% clustered with self-reported Caucasian donors. Notes on the study in general: Confirmation was obtained in vitro that a few CMV-associated chains are specific for CMV antigens. Indistinguishable V segments such as TRBV6-2 and TRBV6-3 were excluded.

On this clone: The antigen remains unidentified.

The PCR contained 60 Vbeta and 13 Jbeta primers. Only in-frame clones appear in the TCRdb table, and some are missing; sequencing was by immunoSEQ multiplex PCR. The sample shows approximately 160,000 clones, almost 85% of them seen only once. After removal of 6 bases from V and 1 base from J, the junction contained 7 bases not matched to a gene. The length of the CDR3 is 15 residues. The germline CDR1 and CDR2 sequences are MNHNY and SVGAGI (reference sequence). The rearrangement uses TRBV6-6 and TRBJ1-1; 8 positions agree with TRBD1. This clonotype was sampled from a boy aged 2 to 10 in good health and CMV-seronegative. Sequencing used PBMCs. As DNA, the CDR3 is TGTGCCAGCAGATCACCTGGACAGGGGAACACTGAAGCTTTCTTT. Protein product: CASRSPGQGNTEAFF.